This T cell receptor beta chain derives from a study of naive and memory T cell subsets. General study findings and limits: Diversity fell and Gini index rose from naive through CM, EM, EMRA.

Both TRBC1 and TRBC2 were covered by a beta constant-region primer of two equimolar oligonucleotides. The cDNA 3' end received a ligated single-stranded oligonucleotide carrying the SP2 primer and a 12-nucleotide UMI. Each CDR3 protein is one row after TCRdb ran MiXCR on the UMI-ligation and nested PCR reads. The table records 150,000 or so distinct CDR3 sequences, around 15% of them present only once. This clonotype was seen a handful of times. Antigen: not known. V lost 6 bases, J lost 3 bases, and 11 bases lay in between. The germline V gene encodes CDR1 DFQATT and CDR2 SNEGSKA (reference sequence). The CDR3 is made up of 12 amino acids. Alpha and beta libraries were amplified separately from the second PCR onward.

The chain employs TRBV20-1 and TRBJ2-5, with D maybe TRBD2 (7 bases). This receptor was identified in a human donor in good health. Sequencing was performed on naive CD4+ T cells from blood. The CDR3 DNA follows: TGCAGTGCCATAGGGGGGGAAGAGACCCAGTACTTC. Protein product: CSAIGGEETQYF.